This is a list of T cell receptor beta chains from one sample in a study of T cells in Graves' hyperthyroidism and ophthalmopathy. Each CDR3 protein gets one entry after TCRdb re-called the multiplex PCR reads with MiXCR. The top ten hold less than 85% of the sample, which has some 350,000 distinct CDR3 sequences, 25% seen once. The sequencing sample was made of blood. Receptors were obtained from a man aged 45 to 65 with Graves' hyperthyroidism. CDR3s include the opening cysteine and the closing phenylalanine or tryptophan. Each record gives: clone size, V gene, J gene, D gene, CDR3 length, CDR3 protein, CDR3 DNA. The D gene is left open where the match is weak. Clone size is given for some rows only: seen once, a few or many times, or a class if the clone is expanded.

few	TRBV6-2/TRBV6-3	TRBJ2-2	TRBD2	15	CASSYSAGGTGELFF	TGTGCCAGCAGTTACTCAGCGGGAGGAACCGGGGAGCTGTTTTTT
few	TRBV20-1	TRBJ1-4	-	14	CSAYPGSSNEKLFF	TGCAGTGCCTATCCGGGCAGCTCTAATGAAAAACTGTTTTTT
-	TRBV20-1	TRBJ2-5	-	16	CSARDMTTPRAETQYF	TGCAGTGCTAGAGATATGACGACACCCCGAGCCGAGACCCAGTACTTC
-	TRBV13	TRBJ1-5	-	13	CASSSTPGQPQHF	TGTGCCAGCAGCTCGACCCCCGGTCAGCCCCAGCATTTT
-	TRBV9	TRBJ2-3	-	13	CASSVAVTDTQYF	TGTGCCAGCAGCGTAGCTGTCACAGATACGCAGTATTTT
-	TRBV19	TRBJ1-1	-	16	CASSMVQGTFHTEAFF	TGTGCCAGTAGTATGGTACAGGGTACGTTTCACACTGAAGCTTTCTTT
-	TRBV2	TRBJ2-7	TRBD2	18	CASIRFLGLAGAGDEQYF	TGTGCCAGCATTCGGTTCCTGGGACTAGCGGGAGCTGGGGACGAGCAGTACTTC
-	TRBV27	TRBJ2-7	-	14	CASSFGGTGYEQYF	TGTGCCAGCAGTTTTGGGGGGACGGGCTACGAGCAGTACTTC
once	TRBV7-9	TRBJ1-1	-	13	CASSNAGFTEAFF	TGTGCCAGCAGCAATGCGGGTTTCACTGAAGCTTTCTTT
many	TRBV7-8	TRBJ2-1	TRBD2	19	CASSLAGTSGSFSYNEQFF	TGTGCCAGCAGCTTAGCAGGGACTAGCGGGAGTTTTAGCTACAATGAGCAGTTCTTC
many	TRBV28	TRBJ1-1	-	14	CASSPGSRDTEAFF	TGTGCCAGCAGTCCCGGGTCCCGGGACACTGAAGCTTTCTTT
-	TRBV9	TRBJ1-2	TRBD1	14	CASSAPEQGIGYTF	TGTGCCAGCAGCGCGCCGGAACAGGGGATTGGCTACACCTTC
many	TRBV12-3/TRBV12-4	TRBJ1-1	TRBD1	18	CASSTLGMSGTGSTEAFF	TGTGCCAGCAGTACCCTTGGGATGAGCGGGACAGGGAGCACTGAAGCTTTCTTT
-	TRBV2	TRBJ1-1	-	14	CGATTRGGGTEAFF	TGTGGGGCTACGACCCGGGGGGGGGGCACTGAAGCTTTCTTT
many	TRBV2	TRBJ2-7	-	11	CASSQTHEQYF	TGTGCCAGCAGTCAGACCCACGAGCAGTACTTC
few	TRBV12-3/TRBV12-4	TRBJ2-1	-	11	CASSLRDEQFF	TGTGCCAGCAGCCTACGCGATGAGCAGTTCTTC
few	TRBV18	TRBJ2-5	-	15	CASSPQLGGGETQYF	TGTGCCAGCTCACCCCAACTTGGGGGCGGTGAGACCCAGTACTTC
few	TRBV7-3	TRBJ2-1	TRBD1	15	CASSDRELPYNEQFF	TGTGCCAGCAGTGACAGGGAACTCCCCTACAATGAGCAGTTCTTC
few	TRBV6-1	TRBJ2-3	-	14	CASSQTGSADTQYF	TGTGCCAGCAGCCAAACAGGGTCGGCAGATACGCAGTATTTT
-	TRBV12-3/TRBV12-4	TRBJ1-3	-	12	CASDRAGNTIYF	TGTGCCAGCGACAGAGCTGGAAACACCATATATTTT
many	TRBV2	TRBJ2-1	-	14	CASDVQGANNEQFF	TGTGCCAGCGATGTCCAGGGCGCTAACAATGAGCAGTTCTTC
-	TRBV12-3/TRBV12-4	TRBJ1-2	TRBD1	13	CASRKDRVDGYTF	TGTGCCAGCAGAAAGGACAGGGTGGATGGCTACACCTTC
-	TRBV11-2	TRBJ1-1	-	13	CASRNKTPTEAFF	TGTGCCAGCAGAAACAAAACTCCCACTGAAGCTTTCTTT
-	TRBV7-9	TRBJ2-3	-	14	CASGSTVRTDTQYF	TGTGCCAGCGGATCGACAGTAAGGACAGATACGCAGTATTTT
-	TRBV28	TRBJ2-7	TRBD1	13	CASNRDSSYEQYF	TGTGCCAGCAACCGGGACAGCTCCTACGAGCAGTACTTC
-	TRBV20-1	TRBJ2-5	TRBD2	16	CSASRTSGGFQETQYF	TGCAGTGCTAGCCGGACTAGCGGGGGATTCCAAGAGACCCAGTACTTC
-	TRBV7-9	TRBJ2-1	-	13	CASSFEPDNEQFF	TGTGCCAGCAGCTTTGAGCCAGACAATGAGCAGTTCTTC
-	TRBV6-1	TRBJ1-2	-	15	CASRKGPLGIYGYTF	TGTGCCAGCAGAAAGGGGCCTCTTGGAATCTATGGCTACACCTTC
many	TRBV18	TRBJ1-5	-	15	CASSPTSGSNQPQHF	TGTGCCAGCTCACCAACTTCGGGGAGCAATCAGCCCCAGCATTTT
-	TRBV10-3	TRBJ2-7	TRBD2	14	CAIRPSGASCEQYF	TGTGCCATCCGGCCTAGCGGGGCATCCTGCGAGCAGTACTTC
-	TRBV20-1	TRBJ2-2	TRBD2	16	CSARPPTSGRTGELFF	TGCAGTGCTAGGCCCCCGACTAGCGGGAGAACCGGGGAGCTGTTTTTT
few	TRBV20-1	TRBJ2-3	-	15	CSARVRRVSTDTQYF	TGCAGTGCTAGAGTTAGGCGGGTGAGCACAGATACGCAGTATTTT
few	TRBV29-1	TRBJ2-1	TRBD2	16	CSAPSGGAGSYNEQFF	TGCAGCGCCCCCTCGGGAGGGGCGGGGTCCTACAATGAGCAGTTCTTC
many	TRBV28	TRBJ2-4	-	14	CASSPGGSKNIQYF	TGTGCCAGCAGTCCTGGGGGCAGCAAAAACATTCAGTACTTC
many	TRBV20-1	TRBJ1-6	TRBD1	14	CSAPRTGVNSPLHF	TGCAGTGCTCCTCGGACAGGGGTTAATTCACCCCTCCACTTT
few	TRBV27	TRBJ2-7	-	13	CASGWRSSYEQYF	TGTGCCAGCGGGTGGAGGAGCTCCTACGAGCAGTACTTC
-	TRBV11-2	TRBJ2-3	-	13	CASGLNRADTQYF	TGTGCCAGCGGCCTGAACAGGGCAGATACGCAGTATTTT
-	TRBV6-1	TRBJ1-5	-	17	CASSPNPTGMGDQPQHF	TGTGCCAGCAGTCCCAATCCCACAGGGATGGGGGATCAGCCCCAGCATTTT
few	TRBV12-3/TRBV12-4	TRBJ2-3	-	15	CASSLAGLPTDTQYF	TGTGCCAGCAGTCTGGCGGGATTACCCACAGATACGCAGTATTTT
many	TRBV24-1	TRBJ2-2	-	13	CATLSANTGELFF	TGTGCCACCTTATCCGCGAACACCGGGGAGCTGTTTTTT
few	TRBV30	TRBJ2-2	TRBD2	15	CAWSVTSGSIGELFF	TGTGCCTGGAGTGTGACTAGCGGGAGTATCGGGGAGCTGTTTTTT
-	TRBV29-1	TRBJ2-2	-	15	CSVERADKNTGELFF	TGCAGCGTTGAAAGGGCGGACAAGAACACCGGGGAGCTGTTTTTT
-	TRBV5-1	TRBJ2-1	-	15	CASSRTDSTYNEQFF	TGCGCCAGCAGCCGGACGGACAGCACCTACAATGAGCAGTTCTTC
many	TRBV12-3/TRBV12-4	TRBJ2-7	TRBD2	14	CASSLADQSYEQYF	TGTGCCAGCAGTCTAGCGGACCAGTCCTACGAGCAGTACTTC
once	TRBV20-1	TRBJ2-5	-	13	CSATQDRHETQYF	TGCAGTGCTACGCAGGATCGGCACGAGACCCAGTACTTC
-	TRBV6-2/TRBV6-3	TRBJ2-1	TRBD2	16	CASSPRLAGGLDEQFF	TGTGCCAGCAGTCCTCGACTAGCGGGAGGTTTAGATGAGCAGTTCTTC
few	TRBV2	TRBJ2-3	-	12	CASKSDTDTQYF	TGTGCCAGCAAAAGTGACACAGATACGCAGTATTTT
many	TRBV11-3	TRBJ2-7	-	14	CASSLRQKVDEQYF	TGTGCCAGCAGCTTGCGGCAGAAGGTAGACGAGCAGTACTTC
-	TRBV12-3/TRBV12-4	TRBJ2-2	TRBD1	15	CASRLTGVDTGELFF	TGTGCCAGCAGGCTAACAGGGGTTGACACCGGGGAGCTGTTTTTT
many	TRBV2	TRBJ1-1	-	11	CASSHDLEAFF	TGTGCCAGCAGCCATGACCTAGAAGCTTTCTTT
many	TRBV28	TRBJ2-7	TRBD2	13	CATRAGGPNEQYF	TGTGCCACCCGAGCGGGAGGGCCTAACGAGCAGTACTTC
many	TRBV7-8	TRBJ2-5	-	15	CASSLALGQIETQYF	TGTGCCAGCAGCTTAGCGCTGGGACAAATAGAGACCCAGTACTTC
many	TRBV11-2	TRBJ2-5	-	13	CASSLGDGGGRYF	TGTGCCAGCAGCTTGGGGGACGGGGGCGGTAGATACTTC
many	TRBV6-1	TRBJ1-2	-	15	CASRPKLTGTSGYTF	TGTGCCAGCAGACCCAAACTCACAGGGACTAGTGGCTACACCTTC